The present T cell receptor (beta chain) was sequenced within a study of T cell repertoires in aging, cancer and after chemotherapy (dated by TCRdb to about 2019). Regarding the research as a whole: Donors spanned six age groups from 30 or younger to 70 or older, with at least three individuals per group. The full dataset contained several million TCR reads. Peripheral blood TCR beta repertoires from healthy donors and cancer patients were profiled to examine immunoaging and T cell reconstitution after chemotherapy. A cohort of 220 or so cancer patients (over 90 with hematological and 124 with solid cancers) was assembled, and approximately 99 healthy donors were included as a reference group. In the hematological group, paired pre- and post-chemotherapy samples were obtained from chronic lymphocytic leukemia patients treated with fludarabine- or bendamustine-based regimens. Here is what the overall study found, with its caveats: In healthy donors, the decline in TCR diversity with age was mainly explained by loss of richness, whereas in cancer patients loss of evenness was also found to contribute. Compared with age-matched healthy donors, untreated patients with either hematological or solid cancers had significantly lower TCR diversity in the blood along with higher clonality. It was noted by the authors that conclusions about immunological memory after chemotherapy cannot be drawn from the repertoire data. Hematological cancer patients had infiltration of lymphoid organs, and this infiltration may itself impair thymic emigration or peripheral T cell expansion. An increase in median generation probability over the chemotherapy interval was observed in both cancer cohorts, suggesting that the repertoire was reconstituted through rebound thymic output.

From the cysteine up to the phenylalanine, the CDR3 has a length of 15 residues. Only the CDR3 portion is preserved as DNA: 45 bases, with reading frame beginning at the first base. Rearranged TRB sequences spanning V, D and J segments were amplified by multiplex touch-down PCR using a mixed TRB-A/B primer pool. Two consecutive PCR reactions with Phusion HS II polymerase added Illumina adapters and sample indices to the amplicons. Amplicons were gel-purified with the NucleoSpin Gel and PCR Clean-up kit, then checked with Qubit and an Agilent 2100 Bioanalyzer. Sequencing of libraries was carried out on an Illumina MiSeq in 600-cycle, single-indexed, paired-end runs. As for the original processing: MiXCR versions 2.12 and 3.0.5 were used to process the TRB sequences. Each unique CDR3 nucleotide sequence counted as one clone, and only productive sequences with at least two reads were retained. Shannon diversity, evenness, clonality (one minus evenness), and alpha-parameterized diversity profiles from alpha 0 to 5 were included as repertoire metrics. Generation probabilities of clones in paired pre- and post-chemotherapy samples were computed with the IGoR algorithm. The public sequencing data were trimmed at Q25 with fastp and processed into clonotypes with MiXCR by TCRdb, which kept only in-frame beta chains. Rows matching on CDR3 protein sequence are summarized as one entry with the most common DNA and genes. TCRdb, rather than the study authors, made the V and J calls. Counted in this sample were over 4,000 distinct CDR3 sequences; roughly two fifths of them appeared once. Roughly 3.6% of the sample goes to the ten largest clones.

TCR beta rearrangements were amplified from genomic DNA extracted from peripheral blood rather than from sorted cells or RNA. This clonotype was found a few times. Its antigen target is currently unknown. Base qualities were left out, and no much larger clone turns up one base away. This chain joins TRBV12-3 or TRBV12-4 to TRBJ2-2; the D gene cannot be resolved beyond TRBD1 or TRBD2, each matching 5 bases. Source material: blood. The sequence derives from a human donor with a blood cancer. CDR3 reads: CASGSPQGDTGELFF. In nucleotides, the sequence is TGTGCTAGTGGTTCGCCTCAGGGAGACACCGGGGAGCTGTTTTTT.